The 22 T cell receptor beta chains listed next were all sequenced from one sample in a study of T cell responses to AZD1222 COVID-19 vaccine. This table comes from immunoSEQ multiplex PCR, and its TCRdb copy is limited to in-frame clones, with some not included. The sample carries about 150,000 clones, approximately 90% recorded once. Sequencing was performed on peripheral blood, taken on day 0 of AZD1222 vaccination. The receptors stem from an adult in good health.

The chain couples TRBV7-9 to TRBJ1-2; TRBD1 might be the D (6 bases). V was clipped by 6 bases and J by 0 bases, with 14 bases between them. CDR3 size: 15 residues. CDR1 and CDR2 (germline): SEHNR, FQNEAQ (reference sequence). DNA of the CDR3: TGTGCCAGCAGTCTAATTGGGGGCGCTAACTATGGCTACACCTTC. Amino acid sequence: CASSLIGGANYGYTF.

This clone was observed a handful of times. CDR3 nucleotides: TGCGCCAGCAGCCAAGATATGCGTAGCGAGCAGTACTTC. Its protein product is CASSQDMRSEQYF. The gene calls are TRBV4-3 and TRBJ2-7; D uncertain. The CDR3 consists of 13 residues. The germline gives CDR1 LGHNA, CDR2 YSLEER. V lost 0 bases to trimming and J lost 6 bases, with 9 bases between them.

V usage is TRBV24-1 and J usage is TRBJ2-2, with D perhaps TRBD1 (5 bases). The CDR3 covers 17 residues. Deletions cut 1 base from V and 0 bases from J, with 11 bases between. Germline V CDR1 and CDR2: KGHDR, SFDVKD. DNA for the CDR3: TGTGCCACCAGTGATTTAATCTCAGGGCCGAACACCGGGGAGCTGTTTTTT. This codes for CATSDLISGPNTGELFF.

The chain is built from TRBV20-1 and TRBJ1-5, with 8 nucleotides matching TRBD1. This CDR3 contains 15 residues. In germline, CDR1 is DFQATT, CDR2 SNEGSKA (reference sequence). The trim removed 3 bases at V and 4 bases at J, leaving 8 bases unmatched. CDR3 region: CSASPAGGINQPQHF. CDR3 coding DNA: TGCAGTGCTAGTCCCGCAGGGGGCATTAATCAGCCCCAGCATTTT.

The chain links TRBV12-3 or TRBV12-4 to TRBJ2-7; D not certain. Deletions cut 6 bases from V and 3 bases from J, with 9 bases between. The CDR3 length is 12 residues. The CDR3 bases are TGTGCCAGCAGCCTCCCCGGCTACGAGCAGTACTTC. Amino acids: CASSLPGYEQYF.

V usage is TRBV9 and J usage is TRBJ2-7, with 13 bases that match TRBD2. The germline V gene encodes CDR1 SGDLS and CDR2 YYNGEE. The CDR3 spans 17 residues. The junction had 10 bases not matched to a gene; V was cut back by 3 bases and J by 4 bases. CDR3 region: CASSGPGLAGEKYEQYF. CDR3 DNA sequence: TGTGCCAGCAGCGGGCCCGGACTAGCGGGAGAAAAGTACGAGCAGTACTTC.

This chain connects TRBV6-5 to TRBJ1-5, with 7 bases fitting TRBD1. Germline CDR1 is MNHEY and CDR2 is SVGAGI. V dropped 6 bases and J dropped 7; count of bases not matched to a gene: 6. CDR3 size: 13 residues. The CDR3 sequence: CASRSTGRQPQHF. CDR3 bases: TGTGCCAGCAGATCGACAGGGAGGCAGCCCCAGCATTTT.

The J gene is TRBJ1-1, the V gene TRBV4-1; TRBD1 might be the D (5 bases). V was cut by 6 bases and J by 1 base, with 15 bases left in between. This CDR3 spans 15 amino acids. The germline V gene has CDR1 MGHRA and CDR2 YSYEKL. In DNA, the CDR3 is TGCGCCAGCAGGGAAAGGGGAACAGGGAACACTGAAGCTTTCTTT. Protein product: CASRERGTGNTEAFF.

The V gene is TRBV12-3 or TRBV12-4, the J gene TRBJ1-1; D is perhaps TRBD1 (5 bases). V lost 6 bases and J lost 3, with 11 bases in between. The CDR3 runs 13 residues. The DNA of the CDR3 is TGTGCCAGCAGATTCAGGGCATACACTGAAGCTTTCTTT. As protein: CASRFRAYTEAFF.

J is TRBJ1-5 and V is TRBV6-5, with 9 bases identical to TRBD1. The CDR3 has 15 amino acids. Germline CDR1 and CDR2: MNHEY and SVGAGI. The ends lost 5 bases at V and 6 bases at J; junction bases unmatched: 8. Written as DNA, the CDR3 is TGTGCCAGCAGTCCGACAGGGGGGAACGGTCAGCCCCAGCATTTT. Its translation is CASSPTGGNGQPQHF.

CDR3 amino acids: CASSPRGGAGQETQYF. DNA for the CDR3: TGTGCCAGCAGCCCGAGGGGGGGCGCAGGGCAAGAGACCCAGTACTTC. The chain combines TRBV5-4 with TRBJ2-5; possible D gene TRBD2, 7 bases. Trimming removed 4 bases at V and 2 bases at J, with 18 bases between. The CDR3 is 16 amino acids. Germline values: CDR1 SGHNT, CDR2 YYREEE (reference sequence).

J is TRBJ2-7 and V is TRBV10-3; the D is unclear. V lost 0 bases and J 4 bases, leaving 4 bases between the germline ends. The CDR3 runs 12 residues. Germline V gene lookup returns CDR1 ENHRY and CDR2 SYGVKD. CDR3 DNA: TGTGCCATCAGTGAGTCCTCGTACGAGCAGTACTTC. As protein: CAISESSYEQYF.

The V call is TRBV4-1, the J call TRBJ2-5, with D maybe TRBD2 (5 bases). The germline V gene has CDR1 MGHRA and CDR2 YSYEKL. CDR3 size: 18 residues. V gave up 1 base and J gave up 5 bases, with 23 bases separating them. The CDR3 loop is CASSQGRGTPKGYETQYF. For the CDR3, the DNA is TGCGCCAGCAGCCAAGGTCGGGGTACACCCAAAGGGTACGAGACCCAGTACTTC.

This clone showed up just once. This chain uses TRBV5-4 with TRBJ2-1, with D uncertain. The CDR3 totals 17 residues. V was cut by 4 bases and J by 8 bases, with 25 bases left in between. Germline-derived CDR1 and CDR2 are SGHNT and YYREEE (reference sequence). CDR3 in amino acids: CASSLPRRRLQTDEQFF. CDR3 in DNA: TGTGCCAGCAGCCTGCCCCGGAGACGGTTACAAACGGATGAGCAGTTCTTC.

V and J are TRBV21-1 and TRBJ1-5; TRBD1, the table's D call, lacks a check against the DNA. TRBV21-1 counts as a pseudogene. There are 13 residues in the CDR3. For the CDR3, the DNA is TGTGCCAGTATCCAGGGGGGCAATCAGCCCCAGCATTTT. It translates to CASIQGGNQPQHF.

The rearrangement links TRBV7-2 to TRBJ1-2; D is unclear. The CDR3 length is 14 residues. Germline CDR1 SGHTA, CDR2 FQGNSA. Trimming removed 3 bases from V and 0 bases from J, with 8 bases in between. As DNA, the CDR3 is TGTGCCAGCAGCTTTGGATCACCTAACTATGGCTACACCTTC. Its translation: CASSFGSPNYGYTF.

The gene calls are TRBV30 and TRBJ1-2, with 9 bases fitting TRBD1. V was pared by 0 bases and J by 8 bases, with 7 bases of the junction left unmatched. CDR3 length: 14 amino acids. The germline V gene has CDR1 GTSNPN and CDR2 SVGIG (reference sequence). The CDR3 nucleotides read TGTGCCTGGAGTGTACGGACAGGGGTTGGCGGCTACACCTTC. This gives the protein CAWSVRTGVGGYTF.

The V call is TRBV18, the J call TRBJ2-3, with D hard to call. The CDR3 length is 14 residues. Germline CDR1 reads KGHSH; CDR2 reads LQKENI. Trimming took off 6 bases at V and 0 bases at J, with 10 bases between the two ends. This CDR3 reads CASSPDRSTDTQYF. The CDR3 nucleotides read TGTGCCAGCTCGCCGGACCGAAGCACAGATACGCAGTATTTT.

V gene TRBV6-5 combines with J gene TRBJ2-7, with a possible D match to TRBD2 (6 bases). V lost 2 bases and J 1 base, leaving 12 bases between the germline ends. In germline, CDR1 is MNHEY, CDR2 SVGAGI. This CDR3 comprises 15 residues. The CDR3 region has the DNA TGTGCCAGCAGTTACGGTCGGGAGTGGTCCTACGAGCAGTACTTC. Amino acid sequence: CASSYGREWSYEQYF.

In regard to this clone: This likely comes from a read error, as the CDR3 has no conserved phenylalanine or tryptophan at its end. Because the CDR3's place on the DNA is in doubt, the DNA is left out and the CDR3 is given as listed by TCRdb. V is TRBV28 and J is TRBJ1-2. The CDR3 is 13 amino acids long, termini counted. The germline gives CDR1 MDHEN, CDR2 SYDVKM. CDR3 residues: CASSTSGAVNTLN.

The rearrangement joins TRBV6-4 to TRBJ1-1; D not resolved. V gave up 2 bases and J gave up 1 base, with 5 bases separating them. The CDR3 totals 13 residues. The germline gives CDR1 MRHNA, CDR2 SNTAGT. As DNA, the CDR3 is TGTGCCAGCAGTGACCCCGGGAACACTGAAGCTTTCTTT. Residues: CASSDPGNTEAFF.

This chain links TRBV6-5 with TRBJ1-6; 7 bases map to TRBD1. Germline CDR1 and CDR2: MNHEY and SVGAGI. Trimming removed 0 bases from V and 7 bases from J; junction bases left unmatched: 6. The CDR3 totals 16 residues. The CDR3 nucleotides read TGTGCCAGCAGTTACTCCGGCGCAGGGGGGAATTCACCCCTCCACTTT. Protein: CASSYSGAGGNSPLHF.